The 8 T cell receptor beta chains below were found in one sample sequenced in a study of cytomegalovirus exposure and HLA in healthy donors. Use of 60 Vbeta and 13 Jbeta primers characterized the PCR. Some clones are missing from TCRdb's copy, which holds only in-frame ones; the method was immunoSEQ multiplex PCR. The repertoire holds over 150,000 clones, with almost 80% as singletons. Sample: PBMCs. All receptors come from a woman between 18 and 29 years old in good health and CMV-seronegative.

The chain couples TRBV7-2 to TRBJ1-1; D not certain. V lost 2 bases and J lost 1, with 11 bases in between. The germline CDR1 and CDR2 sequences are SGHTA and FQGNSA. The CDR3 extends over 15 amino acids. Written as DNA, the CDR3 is TGTGCCAGCAGCTTAATATCCGGGGAGAACACTGAAGCTTTCTTT. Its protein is CASSLISGENTEAFF.

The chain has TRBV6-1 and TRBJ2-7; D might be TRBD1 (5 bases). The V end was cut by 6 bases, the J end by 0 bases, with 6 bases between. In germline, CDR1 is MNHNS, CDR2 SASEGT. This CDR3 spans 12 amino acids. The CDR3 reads CASRGPSYEQYF. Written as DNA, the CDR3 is TGTGCCAGCAGGGGGCCCTCCTACGAGCAGTACTTC.

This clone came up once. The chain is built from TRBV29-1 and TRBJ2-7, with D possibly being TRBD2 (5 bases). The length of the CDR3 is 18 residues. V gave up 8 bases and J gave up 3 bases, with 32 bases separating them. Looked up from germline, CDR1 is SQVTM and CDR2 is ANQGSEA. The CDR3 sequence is CSPQQSGNVHFPRYEQYF. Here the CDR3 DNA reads TGCAGCCCCCAACAGAGCGGAAATGTCCACTTCCCCCGCTACGAGCAGTACTTC.

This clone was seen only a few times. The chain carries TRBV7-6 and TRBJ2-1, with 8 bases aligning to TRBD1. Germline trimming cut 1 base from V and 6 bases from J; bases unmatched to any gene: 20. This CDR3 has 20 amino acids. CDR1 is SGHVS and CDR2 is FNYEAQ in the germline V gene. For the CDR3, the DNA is TGTGCCAGCAGCTTAGGTTGGGGGCAGGGGGCAGACCTAGGGGTCAATGAGCAGTTCTTC. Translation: CASSLGWGQGADLGVNEQFF.

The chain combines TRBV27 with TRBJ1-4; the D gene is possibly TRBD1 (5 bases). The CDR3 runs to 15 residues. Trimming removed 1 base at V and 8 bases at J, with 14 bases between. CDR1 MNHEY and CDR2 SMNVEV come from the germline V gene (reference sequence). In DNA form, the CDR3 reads TGTGCCAGCAGTTTATTCGGGGGGGGGAGGGAAAAACTGTTTTTT. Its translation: CASSLFGGGREKLFF.

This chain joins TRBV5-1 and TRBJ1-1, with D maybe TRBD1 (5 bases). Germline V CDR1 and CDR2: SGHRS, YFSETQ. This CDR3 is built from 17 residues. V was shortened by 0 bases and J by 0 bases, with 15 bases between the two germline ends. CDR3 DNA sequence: TGCGCCAGCAGCTTGGCAACGTCCGGGGGACTGAACACTGAAGCTTTCTTT. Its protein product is CASSLATSGGLNTEAFF.

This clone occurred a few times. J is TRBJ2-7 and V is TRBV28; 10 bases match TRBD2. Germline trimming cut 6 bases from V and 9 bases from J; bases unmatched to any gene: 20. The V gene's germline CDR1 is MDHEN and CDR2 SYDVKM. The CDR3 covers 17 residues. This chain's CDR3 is CASRTIASGGAHLGQYF. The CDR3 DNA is TGTGCCAGCAGGACGATAGCAAGCGGGGGGGCACATTTAGGGCAGTACTTC.

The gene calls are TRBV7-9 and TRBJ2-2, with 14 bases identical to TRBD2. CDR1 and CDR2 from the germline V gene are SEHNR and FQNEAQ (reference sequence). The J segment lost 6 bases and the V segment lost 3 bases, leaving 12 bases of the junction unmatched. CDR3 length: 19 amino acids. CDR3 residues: CASSLAPPGLAGVPGELFF. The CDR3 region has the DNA TGTGCCAGCAGCTTGGCACCACCGGGACTAGCGGGAGTTCCCGGGGAGCTGTTTTTT.